The sequence of this T cell receptor beta chain was determined in a study of CD8 T cells in ankylosing spondylitis (dated by TCRdb to the late 2010s). Context from the whole study: To find TCR variants linked to disease, the study profiled T cell receptor beta repertoires in ankylosing spondylitis patients and healthy donors. Peripheral blood was sampled, and synovial fluid was additionally collected from ankylosing spondylitis patients. The whole study cohort included some 100 healthy donors and 20 to 30 ankylosing spondylitis patients.

The sequencing machine was an Illumina HiSeq 2500. Quantitative 5'-RACE with molecular barcodes was the method used to prepare the TCR beta libraries. The authors processed their data as follows. Disease-linked TCR variants were identified with a new computational method built on a probabilistic model of VDJ rearrangement. TCRdb reworked the public reads: Q25 trimming with fastp, MiXCR clone assembly, productive beta chains retained. Each entry merges the rows of one CDR3 protein and shows their most common DNA and genes. The V and J calls and clone size are TCRdb's, not the authors'. This sample has fewer than 250,000 distinct CDR3 sequences in its table, and 10% to 13% of those were observed once. Of the sample, less than 3% falls within the top ten clones. Study-wide conclusions, independent of this receptor: The disease-linked clones were reported to be significantly enriched in matched synovial fluid samples from ankylosing spondylitis patients. The disease-linked clones had a CD8+ phenotype and were found at relatively low frequencies in peripheral blood. Blood from ankylosing spondylitis patients appeared to be characterized by a TCR beta motif composed of 7 to 9 highly homologous amino acid variants. Some of the motif variants had been reported before in the synovial fluid and blood of reactive arthritis patients, a finding that suggests common disease-initiation mechanisms.

In its sample, this clonotype was seen many times. Its recognized antigen is unknown. Per-base qualities were not stored, and no clone one base away is much larger. Trimming takes 3 bases from V and 3 bases from J, and the germline ends sit 14 bases apart. The germline V gene (reference sequence) gives CDR1 as DFQATT and CDR2 as SNEGSKA. The CDR3 starts with the cysteine, ends with the phenylalanine, and has 14 residues. Solely the CDR3 DNA is kept, with 42 bases framed from the first base. Here the chain combines TRBV20-1 and TRBJ1-2; no D gene can be assigned with confidence. The clonotype was recovered from a male donor with ankylosing spondylitis or in good health (not recorded which). Source material: blood, either unsorted or a sorted T cell fraction (not recorded which). The DNA sequence is as follows: TGCAGTGCTAGCTTACCCCGTGGGGACTATGGCTACACCTTC. Its coded protein is CSASLPRGDYGYTF.